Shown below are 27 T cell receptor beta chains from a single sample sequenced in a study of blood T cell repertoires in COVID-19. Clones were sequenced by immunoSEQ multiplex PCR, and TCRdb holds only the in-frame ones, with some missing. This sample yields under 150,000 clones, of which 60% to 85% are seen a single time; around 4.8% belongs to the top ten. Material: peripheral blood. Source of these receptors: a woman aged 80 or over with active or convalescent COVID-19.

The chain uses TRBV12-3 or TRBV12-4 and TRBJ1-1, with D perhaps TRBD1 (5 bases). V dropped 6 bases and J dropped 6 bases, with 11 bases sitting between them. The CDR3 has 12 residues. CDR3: CASSTGTPEAFF. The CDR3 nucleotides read TGTGCCAGCAGCACAGGAACCCCTGAAGCTTTCTTT.

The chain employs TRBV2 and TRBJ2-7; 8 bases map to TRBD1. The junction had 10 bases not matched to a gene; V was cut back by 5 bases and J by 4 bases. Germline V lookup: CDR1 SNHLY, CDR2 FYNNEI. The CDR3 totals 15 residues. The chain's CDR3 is CASSLKSDREYEQYF. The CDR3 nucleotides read TGTGCCAGCAGTCTAAAGTCGGACAGGGAATACGAGCAGTACTTC.

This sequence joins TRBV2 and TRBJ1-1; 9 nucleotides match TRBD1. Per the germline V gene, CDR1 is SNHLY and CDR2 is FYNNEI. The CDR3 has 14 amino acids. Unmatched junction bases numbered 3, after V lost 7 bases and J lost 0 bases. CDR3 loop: CASIGTGLNTEAFF. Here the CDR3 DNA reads TGTGCCAGCATAGGGACAGGGCTGAACACTGAAGCTTTCTTT.

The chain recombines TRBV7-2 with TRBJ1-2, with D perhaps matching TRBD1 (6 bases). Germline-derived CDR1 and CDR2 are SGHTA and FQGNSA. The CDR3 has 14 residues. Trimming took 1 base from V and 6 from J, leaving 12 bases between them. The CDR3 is CASSLESRGHGYTF. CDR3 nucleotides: TGTGCCAGCAGCTTAGAGTCCAGGGGACATGGCTACACCTTC.

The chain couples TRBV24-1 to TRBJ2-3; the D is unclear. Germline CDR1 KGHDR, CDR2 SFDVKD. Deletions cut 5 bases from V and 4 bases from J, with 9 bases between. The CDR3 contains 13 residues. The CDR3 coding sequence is TGTGCCACCAGTGGGCCGTTCGCAGATACGCAGTATTTT. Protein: CATSGPFADTQYF.

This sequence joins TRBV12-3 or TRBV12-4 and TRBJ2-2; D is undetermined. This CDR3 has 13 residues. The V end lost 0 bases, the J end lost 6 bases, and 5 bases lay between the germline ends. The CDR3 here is CASSLALAGELFF. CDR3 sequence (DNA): TGTGCCAGCAGTTTAGCTCTAGCCGGGGAGCTGTTTTTT.

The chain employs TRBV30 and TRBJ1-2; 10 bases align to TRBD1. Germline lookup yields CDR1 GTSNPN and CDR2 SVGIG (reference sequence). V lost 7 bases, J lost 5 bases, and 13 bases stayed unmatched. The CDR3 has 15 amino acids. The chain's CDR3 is CASHDGDRGIYGYTF. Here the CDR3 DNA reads TGTGCCTCCCACGATGGGGACAGGGGTATTTATGGCTACACCTTC.

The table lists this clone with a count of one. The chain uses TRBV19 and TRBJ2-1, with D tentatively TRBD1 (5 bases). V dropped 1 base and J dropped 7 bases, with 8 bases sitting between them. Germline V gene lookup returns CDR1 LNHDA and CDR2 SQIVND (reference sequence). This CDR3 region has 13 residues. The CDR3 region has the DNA TGTGCCAGTAGTATAGGACAGCGTAATGAGCAGTTCTTC. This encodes CASSIGQRNEQFF.

The CDR3 DNA follows: TGTGCCAGCACGCGCGGGCCTGGAAACACCATATATTTT. As protein: CASTRGPGNTIYF. V usage is TRBV7-9 and J usage is TRBJ1-3; D not certain. Germline CDR1 is SEHNR and CDR2 is FQNEAQ (reference sequence). V shed 7 bases and J shed 2 bases, with 9 bases lying between them. The length of the CDR3 is 13 residues.

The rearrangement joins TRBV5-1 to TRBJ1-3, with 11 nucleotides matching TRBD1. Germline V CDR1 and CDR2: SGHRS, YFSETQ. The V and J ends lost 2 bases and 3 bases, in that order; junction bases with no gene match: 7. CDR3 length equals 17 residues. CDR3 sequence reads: CASSLIGQGAVGNTIYF. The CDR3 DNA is TGCGCCAGCAGCTTAATAGGACAGGGGGCTGTTGGAAACACCATATATTTT.

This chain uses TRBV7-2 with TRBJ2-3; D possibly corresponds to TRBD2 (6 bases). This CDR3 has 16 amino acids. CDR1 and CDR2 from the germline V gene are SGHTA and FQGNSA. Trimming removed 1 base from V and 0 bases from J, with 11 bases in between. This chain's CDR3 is CASSLDSGYSTDTQYF. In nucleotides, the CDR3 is TGTGCCAGCAGCTTAGATAGCGGCTACAGCACAGATACGCAGTATTTT.

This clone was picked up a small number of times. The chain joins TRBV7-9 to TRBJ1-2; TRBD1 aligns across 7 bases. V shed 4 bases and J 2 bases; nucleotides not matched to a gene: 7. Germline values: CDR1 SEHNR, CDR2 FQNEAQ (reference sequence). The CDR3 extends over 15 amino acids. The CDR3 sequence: CASSSTRGTNYGYTF. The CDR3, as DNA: TGTGCCAGCAGCTCGACCAGGGGGACAAACTATGGCTACACCTTC.

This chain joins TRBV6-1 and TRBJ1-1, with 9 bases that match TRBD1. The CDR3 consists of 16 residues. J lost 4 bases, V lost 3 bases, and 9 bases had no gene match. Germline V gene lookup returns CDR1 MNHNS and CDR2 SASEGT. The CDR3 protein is CASSDRLKQGATEAFF. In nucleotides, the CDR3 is TGTGCCAGCAGTGATCGTCTCAAACAGGGGGCCACTGAAGCTTTCTTT.

The CDR3 DNA is TGTGCCAGCCGCGGACAGGGATACTCTGGAAACACCATATATTTT. It translates to CASRGQGYSGNTIYF. This chain connects TRBV25-1 to TRBJ1-3, with 8 bases that match TRBD1. With 8 bases clipped from V and 0 bases from J, the junction kept 6 bases outside the gene matches. CDR1 and CDR2 from the germline V gene are MGHDK and SYGVNS. The CDR3 is 15 amino acids. The full variable domain, completed using reference TRBV25-1 and TRBJ1-3, is EADIYQTPRYLVIGTGKKITLECSQTMGHDKMYWYQQDPGMELHLIHYSYGVNSTEKGDLSSESTVSRIRTEHFPLTLESARPSHTSQYLCASRGQGYSGNTIYFGEGSWLTVV.

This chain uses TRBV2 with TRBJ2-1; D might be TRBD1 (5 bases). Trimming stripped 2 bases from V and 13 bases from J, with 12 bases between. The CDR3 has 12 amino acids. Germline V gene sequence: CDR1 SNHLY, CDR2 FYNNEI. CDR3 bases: TGTGCCAGCAGTGAATCTGGTAGGGGCCAGTTCTTC. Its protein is CASSESGRGQFF.

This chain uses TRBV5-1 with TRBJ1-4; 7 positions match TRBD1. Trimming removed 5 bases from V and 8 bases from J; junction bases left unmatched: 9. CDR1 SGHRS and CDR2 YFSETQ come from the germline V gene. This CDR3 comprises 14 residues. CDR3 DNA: TGCGCCAGCAGTAGGGACAGAGAAGGCGAAAAACTGTTTTTT. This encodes CASSRDREGEKLFF.

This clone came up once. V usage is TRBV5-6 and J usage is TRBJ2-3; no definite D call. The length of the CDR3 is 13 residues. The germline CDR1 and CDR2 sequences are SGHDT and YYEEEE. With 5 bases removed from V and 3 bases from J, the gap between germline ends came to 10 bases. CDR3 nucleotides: TGTGCCAGCAGATTGTTGAGGACAGATACGCAGTATTTT. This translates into CASRLLRTDTQYF.

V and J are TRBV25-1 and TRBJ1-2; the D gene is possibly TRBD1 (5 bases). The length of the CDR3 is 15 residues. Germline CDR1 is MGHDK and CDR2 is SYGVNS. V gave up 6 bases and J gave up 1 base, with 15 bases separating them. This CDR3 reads CASRPSRGGNYGYTF. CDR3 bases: TGTGCCAGCAGGCCAAGTAGGGGAGGTAACTATGGCTACACCTTC.

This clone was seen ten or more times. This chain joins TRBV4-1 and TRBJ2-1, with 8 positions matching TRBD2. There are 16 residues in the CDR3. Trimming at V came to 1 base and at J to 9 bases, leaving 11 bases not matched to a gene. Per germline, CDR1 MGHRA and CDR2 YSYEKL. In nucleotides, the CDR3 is TGCGCCAGCAGCCAAGTGGCTAGCGGGCGTAGCGTTGAGCAGTTCTTC. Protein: CASSQVASGRSVEQFF.

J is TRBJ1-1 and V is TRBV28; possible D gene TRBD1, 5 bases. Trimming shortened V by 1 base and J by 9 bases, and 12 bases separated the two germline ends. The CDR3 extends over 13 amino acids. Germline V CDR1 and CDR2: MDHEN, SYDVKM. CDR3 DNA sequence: TGTGCCAGCAGTTTATTTGGGCAGGGAAAAGCTTTCTTT. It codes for CASSLFGQGKAFF.

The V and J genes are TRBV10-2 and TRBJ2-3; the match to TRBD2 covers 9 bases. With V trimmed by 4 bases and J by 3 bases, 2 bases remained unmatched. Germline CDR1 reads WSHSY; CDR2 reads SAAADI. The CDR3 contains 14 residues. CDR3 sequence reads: CASSVSGGTDTQYF. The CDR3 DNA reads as TGCGCCAGCAGTGTGAGCGGGGGGACAGATACGCAGTATTTT.

CDR3 nucleotide sequence: TGTGCCAGTAGTGTACTCGACAGTGCCTCTGGAAACACCATATATTTT. Translating it yields CASSVLDSASGNTIYF. The chain joins TRBV19 to TRBJ1-3; D is possibly TRBD1 (5 bases). This CDR3 spans 16 amino acids. Germline V gene sequence: CDR1 LNHDA, CDR2 SQIVND (reference sequence). The V end lost 5 bases, the J end lost 0 bases, and 14 bases lay between the germline ends.

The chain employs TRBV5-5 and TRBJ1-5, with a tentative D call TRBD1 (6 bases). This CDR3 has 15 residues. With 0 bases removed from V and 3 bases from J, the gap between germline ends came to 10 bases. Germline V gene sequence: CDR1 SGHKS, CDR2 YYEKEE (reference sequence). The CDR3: CASSLGQVVNQPQHF. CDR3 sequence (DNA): TGTGCCAGCAGCTTGGGACAGGTAGTCAATCAGCCCCAGCATTTT.

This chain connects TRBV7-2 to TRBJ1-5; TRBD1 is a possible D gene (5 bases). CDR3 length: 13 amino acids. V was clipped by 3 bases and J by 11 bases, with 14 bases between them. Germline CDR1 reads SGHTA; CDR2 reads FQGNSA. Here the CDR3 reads CASSFALDRTQHF. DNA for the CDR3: TGTGCCAGCAGCTTTGCGTTAGACAGAACCCAGCATTTT.

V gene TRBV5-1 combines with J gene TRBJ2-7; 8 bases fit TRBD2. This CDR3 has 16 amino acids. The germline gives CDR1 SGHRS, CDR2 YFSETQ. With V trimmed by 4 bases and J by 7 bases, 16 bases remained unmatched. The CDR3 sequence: CASSEDPGLDFDEQYF. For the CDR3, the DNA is TGCGCCAGCAGCGAAGACCCGGGACTAGACTTCGATGAGCAGTACTTC.

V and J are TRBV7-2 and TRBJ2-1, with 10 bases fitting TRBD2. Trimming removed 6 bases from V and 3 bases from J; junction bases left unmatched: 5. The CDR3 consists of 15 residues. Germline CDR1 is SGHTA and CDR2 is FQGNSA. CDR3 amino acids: CASSPSGGYYNEQFF. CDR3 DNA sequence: TGTGCCAGCAGTCCTAGCGGGGGCTACTACAATGAGCAGTTCTTC.

CDR3 sequence reads: CASSLGTGRSYEQYF. The DNA for the CDR3 is TGTGCCAGCAGCTTAGGGACAGGGCGCTCCTACGAGCAGTACTTC. The V and J genes are TRBV7-2 and TRBJ2-7; 8 bases are shared with TRBD1. The V and J ends lost 1 base and 0 bases, in that order; junction bases with no gene match: 2. CDR3 length equals 15 residues. Germline V gene sequence: CDR1 SGHTA, CDR2 FQGNSA.